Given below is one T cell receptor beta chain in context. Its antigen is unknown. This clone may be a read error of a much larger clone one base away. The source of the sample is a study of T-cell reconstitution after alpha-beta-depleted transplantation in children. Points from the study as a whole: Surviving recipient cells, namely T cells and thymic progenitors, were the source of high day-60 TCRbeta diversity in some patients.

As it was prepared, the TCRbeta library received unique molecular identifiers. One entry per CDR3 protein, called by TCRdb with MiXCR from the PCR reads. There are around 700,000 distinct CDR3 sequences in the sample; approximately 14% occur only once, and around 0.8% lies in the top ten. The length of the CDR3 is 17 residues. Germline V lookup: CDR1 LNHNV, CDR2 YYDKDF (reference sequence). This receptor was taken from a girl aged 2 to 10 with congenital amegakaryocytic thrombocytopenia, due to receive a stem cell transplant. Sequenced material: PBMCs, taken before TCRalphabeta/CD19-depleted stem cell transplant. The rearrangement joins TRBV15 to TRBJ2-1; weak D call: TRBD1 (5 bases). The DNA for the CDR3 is TGTGCCACCGGCAGAGTCCCAGGGCCGAGCTCCTACAATGAGCAGTTCTTC. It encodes CATGRVPGPSSYNEQFF.